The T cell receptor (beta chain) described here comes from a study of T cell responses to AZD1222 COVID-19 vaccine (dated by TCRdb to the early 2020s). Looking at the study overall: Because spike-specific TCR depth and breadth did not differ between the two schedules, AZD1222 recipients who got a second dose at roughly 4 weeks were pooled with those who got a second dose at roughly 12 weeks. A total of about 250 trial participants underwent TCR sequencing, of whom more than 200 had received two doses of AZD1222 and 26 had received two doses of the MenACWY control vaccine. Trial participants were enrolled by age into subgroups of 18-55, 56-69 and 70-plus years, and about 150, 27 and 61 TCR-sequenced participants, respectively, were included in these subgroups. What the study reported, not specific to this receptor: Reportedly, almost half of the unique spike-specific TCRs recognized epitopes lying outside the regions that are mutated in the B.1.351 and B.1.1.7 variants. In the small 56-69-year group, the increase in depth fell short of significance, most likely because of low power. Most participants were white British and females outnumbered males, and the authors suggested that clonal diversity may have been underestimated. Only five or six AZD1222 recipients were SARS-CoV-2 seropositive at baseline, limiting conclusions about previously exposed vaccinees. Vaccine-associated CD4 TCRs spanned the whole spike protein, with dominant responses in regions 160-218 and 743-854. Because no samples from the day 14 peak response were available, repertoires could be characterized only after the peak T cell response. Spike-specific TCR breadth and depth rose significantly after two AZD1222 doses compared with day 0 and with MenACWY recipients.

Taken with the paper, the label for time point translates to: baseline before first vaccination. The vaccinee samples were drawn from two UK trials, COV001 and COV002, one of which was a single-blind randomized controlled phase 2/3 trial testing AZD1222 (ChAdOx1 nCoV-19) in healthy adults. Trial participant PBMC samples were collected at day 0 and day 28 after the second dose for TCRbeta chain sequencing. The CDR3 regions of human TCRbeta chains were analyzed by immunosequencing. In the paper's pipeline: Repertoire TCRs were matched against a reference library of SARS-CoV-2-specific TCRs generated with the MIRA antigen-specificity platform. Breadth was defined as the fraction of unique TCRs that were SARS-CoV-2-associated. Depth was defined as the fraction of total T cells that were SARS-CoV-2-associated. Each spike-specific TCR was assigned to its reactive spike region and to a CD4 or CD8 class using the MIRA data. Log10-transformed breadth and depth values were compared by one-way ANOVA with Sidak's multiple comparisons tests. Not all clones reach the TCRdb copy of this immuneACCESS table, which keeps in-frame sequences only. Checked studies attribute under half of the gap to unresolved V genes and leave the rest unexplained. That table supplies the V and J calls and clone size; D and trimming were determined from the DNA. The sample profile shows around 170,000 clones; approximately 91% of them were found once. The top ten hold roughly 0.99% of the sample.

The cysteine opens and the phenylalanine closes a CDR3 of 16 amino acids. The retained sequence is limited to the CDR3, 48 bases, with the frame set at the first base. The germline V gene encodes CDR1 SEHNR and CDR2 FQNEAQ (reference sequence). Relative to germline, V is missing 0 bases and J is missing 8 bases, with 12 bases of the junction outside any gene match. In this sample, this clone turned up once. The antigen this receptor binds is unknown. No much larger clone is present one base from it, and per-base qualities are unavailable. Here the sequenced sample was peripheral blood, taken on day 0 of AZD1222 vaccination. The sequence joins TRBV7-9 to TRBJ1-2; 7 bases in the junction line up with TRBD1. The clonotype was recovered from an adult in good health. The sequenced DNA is TGTGCCAGCAGCTTAGCGGATGAGGGGGCGCGTATAGGCTACACCTTC. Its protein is CASSLADEGARIGYTF. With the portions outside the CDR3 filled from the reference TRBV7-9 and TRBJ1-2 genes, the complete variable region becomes DTGVSQNPRHKITKRGQNVTFRCDPISEHNRLYWYRQTLGQGPEFLTYFQNEAQLEKSRLLSDRFSAERPKGSFSTLEIQRTEQGDSAMYLCASSLADEGARIGYTFGSGTRLTVV.